This T cell receptor beta chain appears in the sequencing data of a study of blood T cell repertoires in COVID-19. This table comes from immunoSEQ multiplex PCR, and its TCRdb copy is limited to in-frame clones, with some not included. The sample consists of some 290,000 clones, 85% to 90% of them appearing once. Looked up from germline, CDR1 is SGHAT and CDR2 is FQNNGV. The CDR3 runs 15 residues. V lost 2 bases to trimming and J lost 9 bases, with 14 bases between them. J is TRBJ1-6 and V is TRBV11-2; D is possibly TRBD1 (5 bases). This receptor was taken from a woman aged 25 to 45 with COVID-19, enrolled during active disease. The sample taken for sequencing was peripheral blood. The CDR3 sequence: CASSLKVGQSSPLHF. The CDR3 nucleotides are TGTGCCAGCAGCTTAAAGGTGGGGCAGTCTTCACCCCTCCACTTT.